Listed below are T cell receptor beta chains from one sample, sequenced in a study of radiotherapy plus CTLA-4 blockade in lung cancer. Repertoires were generated with immunoSEQ multiplex PCR, while TCRdb's copy carries only in-frame clones and drops some. The sample carries roughly 98,000 clones, approximately 80% recorded once. Sequencing used peripheral blood, obtained from a patient treated with radiotherapy plus ipilimumab. The receptors originated from a human donor with non-small cell lung cancer that progressed on radiotherapy plus ipilimumab. The CDR3 runs from the conserved cysteine through the conserved F or W. D genes are given only for firm matches. Part of the rows lack a size; the others show once, few, many or a class for expanded clones.

D gene | J gene | clone size | V gene | CDR3 protein | CDR3 DNA
TRBD2 | TRBJ2-7 | once | TRBV6-1 | CASSETGLAGGFDEQYF | TGTGCCAGCAGTGAAACGGGACTAGCGGGAGGGTTCGACGAGCAGTACTTC
NA | TRBJ1-2 | NA | TRBV20-1 | CSPNYGYTF | TGCAGTCCTAACTATGGCTACACCTTC
NA | TRBJ1-3 | few | TRBV5-1 | CASSLQSGRRGVFSGNTIYF | TGCGCCAGCAGCTTACAGTCGGGACGGCGCGGGGTCTTCTCTGGAAACACCATATATTTT
NA | TRBJ2-2 | NA | TRBV27 | CSSGRGGTGELFF | TGTTCCTCGGGCAGGGGAGGAACCGGGGAGCTGTTTTTT
NA | TRBJ2-7 | NA | TRBV11-2 | CASSLVRHRGVYEQYF | TGTGCCAGCAGCTTAGTGAGGCACCGGGGTGTCTACGAGCAGTACTTC
NA | TRBJ1-1 | once | TRBV27 | CASSLFGLAARALGTEAFF | TGTGCCAGCAGTTTATTTGGGTTGGCCGCTAGGGCCCTAGGAACTGAAGCTTTCTTT
NA | TRBJ2-5 | NA | TRBV6-5 | CASSHGPETQYF | TGTGCCAGCAGCCACGGGCCGGAGACCCAGTACTTC
TRBD1 | TRBJ1-2 | NA | TRBV7-2 | CASRPRGASYGYTF | TGTGCCAGCAGGCCCAGGGGGGCGAGCTATGGCTACACCTTC
NA | TRBJ2-2 | NA | TRBV14 | CASSPGAGAFTGELFF | TGTGCCAGCAGCCCCGGGGCGGGGGCCTTCACCGGGGAGCTGTTTTTT
NA | TRBJ2-1 | NA | TRBV7-8 | CASSLEDSYNEQFF | TGTGCCAGCAGCTTAGAGGACTCATACAATGAGCAGTTCTTC
NA | TRBJ1-5 | few | TRBV4-2 | CASSQEAGTGNQPQHF | TGTGCCAGCAGCCAAGAGGCAGGGACTGGCAATCAGCCCCAGCATTTT
NA | TRBJ1-1 | NA | TRBV7-8 | CASSLVRLNTEAFF | TGTGCCAGCAGCTTAGTCAGGCTGAACACTGAAGCTTTCTTT
NA | TRBJ2-7 | once | TRBV7-8 | CASSLAGLPNYEQYF | TGTGCCAGCAGCTTAGCCGGACTACCTAACTACGAGCAGTACTTC
NA | TRBJ2-2 | NA | TRBV7-9 | CASSLAWANTGELFF | TGTGCCAGCAGCTTAGCTTGGGCGAACACCGGGGAGCTGTTTTTT
NA | TRBJ1-2 | NA | TRBV7-2 | CASSLGRVRTRGYTF | TGTGCCAGCAGCTTAGGTCGGGTCAGGACCAGGGGCTACACCTTC
NA | TRBJ1-1 | NA | TRBV2 | CASTGRNTEAFF | TGTGCCAGCACTGGCAGAAACACTGAAGCTTTCTTT
NA | TRBJ2-5 | NA | TRBV5-1 | CASSLAPGAMETQYF | TGCGCCAGCAGCTTGGCCCCGGGGGCTATGGAGACCCAGTACTTC
TRBD1 | TRBJ2-3 | NA | TRBV18 | CASSPIRTGADTQYF | TGTGCCAGCTCACCTATCAGGACAGGGGCAGATACGCAGTATTTT
NA | TRBJ2-7 | NA | TRBV6-5 | CASSYSAWDEQYF | TGTGCCAGCAGTTACTCGGCCTGGGACGAGCAGTACTTC
TRBD2 | TRBJ2-1 | NA | TRBV10-3 | CAISASSGGASYNEQFF | TGTGCCATCAGTGCTTCTAGCGGGGGGGCATCCTACAATGAGCAGTTCTTC
NA | TRBJ1-4 | NA | TRBV11-2 | CASSHRLAPGLEKLFF | TGTGCCAGCAGCCATAGGCTTGCCCCGGGCCTAGAAAAACTGTTTTTT
TRBD1 | TRBJ2-7 | NA | TRBV5-3 | CARSLVGDRESYEQYF | TGTGCCAGAAGCTTGGTAGGGGACAGGGAGTCGTACGAGCAGTACTTC
TRBD1 | TRBJ1-1 | NA | TRBV19 | CASRPLDRVWAEAFF | TGTGCCAGTAGGCCCCTTGACAGGGTCTGGGCTGAAGCTTTCTTT
NA | TRBJ1-4 | once | TRBV7-9 | CASSLDVMNEKLFF | TGTGCCAGCAGCTTAGACGTTATGAATGAAAAACTGTTTTTT
TRBD1 | TRBJ2-7 | few | TRBV5-8 | CASSPRQGPYEQYF | TGTGCCAGCAGCCCCCGACAGGGCCCCTACGAGCAGTACTTC
TRBD1 | TRBJ2-7 | NA | TRBV6-6 | CASSQHPGQGAEQYF | TGTGCCAGCAGCCAGCACCCGGGACAGGGGGCAGAGCAGTACTTC
NA | TRBJ1-4 | NA | TRBV19 | CASSIGGRTEKLFF | TGTGCCAGTAGTATAGGAGGACGGACTGAAAAACTGTTTTTT
NA | TRBJ2-1 | NA | TRBV7-2 | CASSPRGSYNEQFF | TGTGCCAGCAGCCCCCGGGGCTCGTACAATGAGCAGTTCTTC
TRBD1 | TRBJ2-7 | NA | TRBV27 | CASRPTGGGEQYF | TGTGCCAGCAGGCCTACAGGGGGCGGCGAGCAGTACTTC
NA | TRBJ1-1 | NA | TRBV18 | CASSPQTARGTEAFF | TGTGCCAGCTCACCACAGACGGCCCGGGGCACTGAAGCTTTCTTT
NA | TRBJ1-2 | NA | TRBV6-1 | CASRLGRAYGYTF | TGTGCCAGCAGACTGGGCAGGGCCTATGGCTACACCTTC
NA | TRBJ1-3 | NA | TRBV9 | CASSVGVGIGGNTIYF | TGTGCCAGCAGCGTAGGGGTAGGGATAGGTGGAAACACCATATATTTT
NA | TRBJ1-3 | few | TRBV19 | CASSIPGYSGNTIYF | TGTGCCAGTAGTATCCCGGGATACTCTGGAAACACCATATATTTT
NA | TRBJ1-2 | NA | TRBV2 | CASSEDNSNYGYTF | TGTGCCAGCAGTGAAGACAACAGCAACTATGGCTACACCTTC
TRBD1 | TRBJ1-4 | NA | TRBV11-3 | CASSWGQASNEKLFF | TGTGCCAGCAGCTGGGGACAGGCTAGTAATGAAAAACTGTTTTTT
NA | TRBJ1-4 | once | TRBV13 | CASSLYGSGGEKLFF | TGTGCCAGCAGCTTATATGGGTCCGGGGGTGAAAAACTGTTTTTT
TRBD1 | TRBJ2-1 | NA | TRBV2 | CASTGLGTDPYNEQFF | TGTGCCAGCACTGGACTCGGGACAGATCCCTACAATGAGCAGTTCTTC
NA | TRBJ2-7 | NA | TRBV7-9 | CAVQRGSYEQYF | TGTGCCGTACAAAGGGGCTCCTACGAGCAGTACTTC
NA | TRBJ2-7 | NA | TRBV19 | CASSRSSFSYEQYF | TGTGCCAGTAGTCGGAGTAGCTTCTCCTACGAGCAGTACTTC
NA | TRBJ1-5 | NA | TRBV19 | CATTGYSNQPQHF | TGTGCCACCACAGGTTATAGCAATCAGCCCCAGCATTTT
NA | TRBJ1-6 | once | TRBV21-1 | CASLGEPEAYNSPLHF | TGTGCCAGCTTGGGTGAACCCGAGGCCTATAATTCACCCCTCCACTTT
NA | TRBJ2-2 | NA | TRBV29-1 | CSVKSPGGELFF | TGCAGCGTTAAGAGTCCCGGGGGGGAGCTGTTTTTT
TRBD1 | TRBJ1-1 | NA | TRBV18 | CASSRRQGMNTEAFF | TGTGCCAGCTCACGAAGACAGGGTATGAACACTGAAGCTTTCTTT
NA | TRBJ2-7 | NA | TRBV18 | CASSPRDGLAGEQYF | TGTGCCAGCTCACCGAGGGACGGACTGGCTGGTGAGCAGTACTTC
TRBD2 | TRBJ2-2 | NA | TRBV9 | CASSVVAGVTGELFF | TGTGCCAGCAGCGTAGTAGCGGGGGTTACCGGGGAGCTGTTTTTT
NA | TRBJ1-2 | NA | TRBV2 | CASTEQGSGYTF | TGTGCCAGCACAGAGCAGGGAAGCGGCTACACCTTC
NA | TRBJ2-2 | NA | TRBV9 | CASSVPEGGNTGELFF | TGTGCCAGCAGCGTCCCTGAGGGGGGGAACACCGGGGAGCTGTTTTTT
NA | TRBJ1-3 | NA | TRBV30 | CAWRTKQGTSGNTIYF | TGTGCCTGGAGGACAAAACAGGGCACCTCTGGAAACACCATATATTTT
NA | TRBJ1-6 | NA | TRBV18 | CASSPLRGGDSPLHF | TGTGCCAGCTCACCACTTAGAGGCGGCGATTCACCCCTCCACTTT
TRBD2 | TRBJ2-7 | NA | TRBV6-1 | CASSEGLAGIYEQYF | TGTGCCAGCAGTGAGGGACTAGCGGGCATCTACGAGCAGTACTTC
NA | TRBJ2-7 | few | TRBV7-9 | CASSFRDGTYDEQYF | TGTGCCAGCAGCTTTAGGGACGGAACCTACGACGAGCAGTACTTC
NA | TRBJ2-2 | NA | TRBV7-2 | CASSLGDIPGELFF | TGTGCCAGCAGCTTAGGGGACATCCCCGGGGAGCTGTTTTTT
NA | TRBJ1-1 | NA | TRBV7-9 | CASSLGQSNTEAFF | TGTGCCAGCAGCTTAGGACAGTCGAACACTGAAGCTTTCTTT
NA | TRBJ1-4 | NA | TRBV6-5 | CASSYSEGNNEKLFF | TGTGCCAGCAGTTACTCGGAGGGGAATAATGAAAAACTGTTTTTT